This TCR beta chain emerged from a study of identical twins. V gave up 4 bases and J gave up 6 bases, with 18 bases separating them. Germline values: CDR1 SGHRS, CDR2 YFSETQ. This CDR3 contains 15 residues. Everyone who gave samples was a healthy Caucasian. Each CDR3 protein gets one entry after TCRdb re-called the 5' RACE reads with MiXCR. The table shows hundreds of thousands of distinct CDR3 sequences, with more than 20% occurring only once. The data also belong to a second study, concerning yellow fever vaccine responses in identical twins.

This chain links TRBV5-1 with TRBJ2-3, with D tentatively TRBD2 (6 bases). The origin of this receptor is a woman aged 18-35 years in good health. Sequenced input: CD4+ T cells sorted from blood. Written as DNA, the CDR3 is TGCGCCAGCAGCCCGGAGGGGCCGGGTGCCGATACGCAGTATTTT. It encodes CASSPEGPGADTQYF.